This T cell receptor beta chain was sequenced in a study of T cells in localized non-small cell lung cancer. Study conclusions and caveats: Longer overall survival was linked to higher blood T cell density. The tumor had only one region sequenced, so heterogeneity remains possible.

There are a few counts of this clone. Its antigen is as yet unknown. Method: immunoSEQ multiplex PCR; TCRdb's copy keeps in-frame clones and lacks some. Among 27,000 or so clones listed, around 83% were seen once. Germline-derived CDR1 and CDR2 are SGHTA and FQGNSA. Trimming took 0 bases from V and 4 from J, leaving 7 bases between them. The CDR3 contains 14 residues. The gene calls are TRBV7-2 and TRBJ1-5; D might be TRBD1 (5 bases). The receptor was derived from a woman aged 40-75 years with stage I lung adenocarcinoma. Here the sequenced sample was peripheral blood, taken before any cancer treatment. The CDR3, as DNA: TGTGCCAGCAGCTTAGCCGGGGGAAATCAGCCCCAGCATTTT. Amino acids: CASSLAGGNQPQHF.